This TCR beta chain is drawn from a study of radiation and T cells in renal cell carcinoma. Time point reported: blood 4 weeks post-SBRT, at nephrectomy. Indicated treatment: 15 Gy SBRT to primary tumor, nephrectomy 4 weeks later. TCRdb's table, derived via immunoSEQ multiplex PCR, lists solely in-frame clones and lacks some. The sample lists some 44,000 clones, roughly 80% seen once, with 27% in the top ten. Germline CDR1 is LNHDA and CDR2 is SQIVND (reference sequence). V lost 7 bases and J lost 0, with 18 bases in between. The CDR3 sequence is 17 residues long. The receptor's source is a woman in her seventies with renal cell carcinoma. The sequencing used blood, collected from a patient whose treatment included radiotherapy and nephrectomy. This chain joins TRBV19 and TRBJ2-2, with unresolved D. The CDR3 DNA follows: TGTGCCAGTAAAACCGACCCCCGAAACCCGAACACCGGGGAGCTGTTTTTT. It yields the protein CASKTDPRNPNTGELFF.